The 4 T cell receptor beta chains listed next were all sequenced from one sample in a study of human CD8 memory T cell subsets. TCR beta was sequenced from UMI-tagged 5' RACE libraries. TCRdb reprocessed the 5' RACE reads, keeping one entry per CDR3 protein, no DNA. Listed are some 5,400 distinct CDR3 sequences; more than 30% falls within the top ten. Specimen: CD8+ effector memory T cells (TEM) sorted from PBMCs. Sample subset: effector memory CD8 T cells, CCR7- CD45RO+ CD95+. The receptor set was obtained from a human donor in good health.

J is TRBJ2-1 and V is TRBV9. The CDR3 is 17 residues long. Germline lookup yields CDR1 SGDLS and CDR2 YYNGEE. CDR3 amino acids: CASSVASFPGREDEQFF.

The chain has TRBV6-5 and TRBJ2-2; TCRdb selects TRBD1, and the lack of DNA leaves this call unchecked. The germline gives CDR1 MNHEY, CDR2 SVGAGI. This CDR3 has 16 residues. This CDR3 is CASSYSQGRGTGELFF.

The chain has TRBV9 and TRBJ1-1. Looked up from germline, CDR1 is SGDLS and CDR2 is YYNGEE. This CDR3 region has 14 residues. The CDR3 spells CASSVSRGTTEAFF.

Considering frequency, this clonotype is medium-sized (0.01 to 0.1%). This chain joins TRBV19 and TRBJ1-1; TCRdb's D gene call, TRBD1, goes unchecked for lack of DNA. The germline gives CDR1 LNHDA, CDR2 SQIVND (reference sequence). CDR3 size: 14 residues. The chain's CDR3 is CASSVLQGGTEAFF.